Shown below are 30 T cell receptor beta chains from a single sample sequenced in a study of blood T cells in healthy people across ages. Next came a second PCR, run for about 7 to 12 cycles, which used a sample-barcoded 5' primer along with a J-beta primer mix. MiXCR was run by TCRdb on the 5' RACE reads, yielding one entry per CDR3 protein. The sample shows some 1,800,000 distinct CDR3 sequences, roughly two fifths of them seen only once. Sequencing was carried out using blood. These receptors originate from a human donor in good health.

The CDR3 DNA reads as TGCAGCGTTCACAGGGGGCTCTCCTATGGCTACACCTTC. Translating gives CSVHRGLSYGYTF. V is TRBV29-1 and J is TRBJ1-2; 9 bases match TRBD1. CDR3 length: 13 amino acids. Germline V CDR1 and CDR2: SQVTM, ANQGSEA. Trimming cost V 5 bases and J 4 bases; bases outside gene matches: 5.

The rearrangement joins TRBV14 to TRBJ2-6; D is possibly TRBD2 (5 bases). This CDR3 has 18 amino acids. Between the trimmed V and J ends, which lost 1 base and 1 base, there was a span of 14 bases. The V gene's germline CDR1 is SGHDN and CDR2 FVKESK. Written as DNA, the CDR3 is TGTGCCAGCAGCCAAGGTCTTGATCGCGGGTCTGGGGCCAACGTCCTGACTTTC. It codes for CASSQGLDRGSGANVLTF.

The genes are TRBV3-1 and TRBJ2-1; TRBD2 matches at 13 bases. Germline CDR1 LGHDT, CDR2 YNNKEL (reference sequence). J lost 9 bases, V lost 11 bases, and 10 bases had no gene match. CDR3 length equals 14 residues. The CDR3 spells CAASGLAGNVEQFF. DNA of the CDR3: TGTGCCGCCTCGGGACTAGCGGGGAACGTTGAGCAGTTCTTC.

This CDR3 reads CAISEPTSESSYEQYF. For the CDR3, the DNA is TGTGCCATCAGTGAACCCACTAGCGAGAGCTCCTACGAGCAGTACTTC. The chain carries TRBV10-3 and TRBJ2-7; 7 positions agree with TRBD2. The CDR3 sequence is 16 residues long. The trim removed 3 bases at V and 0 bases at J, leaving 8 bases unmatched. Looked up from germline, CDR1 is ENHRY and CDR2 is SYGVKD.

The rearrangement uses TRBV6-2 or TRBV6-3 and TRBJ1-6; D unresolved. Germline V gene data show CDR1 as MNHEY and CDR2 as SVGEGT. V lost 3 bases to trimming and J lost 13 bases, with 10 bases between them. The CDR3 is made up of 12 amino acids. The CDR3 spells CASSYSPSPLHF. The CDR3 coding sequence is TGTGCCAGCAGTTATTCACCCAGTCCCCTCCACTTT.

V is TRBV24-1 and J is TRBJ2-1; TRBD2 agrees at 9 bases. With 4 bases clipped from V and 3 bases from J, the junction kept 3 bases outside the gene matches. This CDR3 region has 15 residues. Germline V gene data show CDR1 as KGHDR and CDR2 as SFDVKD. CDR3 in DNA: TGTGCCACCAGTGAAGCGGGGGGAGACTACAATGAGCAGTTCTTC. Its translation is CATSEAGGDYNEQFF.

This rearrangement joins TRBV5-1 to TRBJ1-1; D may be TRBD1 (5 bases). V was shortened by 3 bases and J by 2 bases, with 11 bases between the two germline ends. Germline values: CDR1 SGHRS, CDR2 YFSETQ. The CDR3 is 14 residues long. The CDR3 is CASSYNGHNTEAFF. The CDR3 nucleotides read TGCGCCAGCAGCTACAATGGACACAACACTGAAGCTTTCTTT.

There are many counts of this clonotype. The gene calls are TRBV20-1 and TRBJ2-7; 7 nucleotides agree with TRBD2. The CDR3 runs 13 residues. From germline, CDR1 is DFQATT and CDR2 SNEGSKA (reference sequence). J lost 4 bases, V lost 5 bases, and 8 bases had no gene match. The CDR3 DNA is TGCAGTGCTGGCCGACTAGCCGGGTACGAGCAGTACTTC. Translated, it gives CSAGRLAGYEQYF.

This chain joins TRBV12-3 or TRBV12-4 and TRBJ1-6; 9 bases line up with TRBD1. The CDR3 consists of 21 residues. The V and J ends lost 5 bases and 7 bases, in that order; junction bases with no gene match: 24. The CDR3 DNA sequence: TGTGCCAGCAGTCTGACCCTCGGGGACAGGGAATTTGCCCTTGGGAATTCACCCCTCCACTTT. Residues: CASSLTLGDREFALGNSPLHF.

This clonotype was found many times. V gene TRBV5-5 combines with J gene TRBJ2-1; 7 positions match TRBD1. The V gene end was trimmed by 4 bases and the J gene end by 3 bases; junction bases not matched to a gene: 13. The CDR3 spans 17 residues. Germline assignment: CDR1 SGHKS and CDR2 YYEKEE (reference sequence). As DNA, the CDR3 is TGTGCCAGCAGCCCATGGTGGGGACAGAACCTCTACAATGAGCAGTTCTTC. It is translated as CASSPWWGQNLYNEQFF.

The chain is built from TRBV11-2 and TRBJ2-5; 7 positions agree with TRBD2. Gene TRBJ2-7 matches the end of the DNA better, so the J call may be wrong. CDR1 and CDR2 from the germline V gene are SGHAT and FQNNGV. The CDR3 has 18 residues. CDR3 loop: CASSLVMGGFGGNNEQYF. The CDR3 DNA follows: TGTGCCAGCAGCTTAGTTATGGGGGGGTTTGGAGGGAATAACGAGCAGTACTTC.

The V gene is TRBV5-1, the J gene TRBJ2-5; D may correspond to TRBD1 or TRBD2 (6 bases each). Germline V lookup: CDR1 SGHRS, CDR2 YFSETQ. The CDR3 length is 17 residues. Deletions cut 4 bases from V and 4 bases from J, with 23 bases between. CDR3 region: CASSPEIGTGRLETQYF. For the CDR3, the DNA is TGCGCCAGCAGCCCCGAAATCGGCACAGGGAGGCTAGAGACCCAGTACTTC. The variable domain in full, completed from reference TRBV5-1 and TRBJ2-5, reads KAGVTQTPRYLIKTRGQQVTLSCSPISGHRSVSWYQQTPGQGLQFLFEYFSETQRNKGNFPGRFSGRQFSNSRSEMNVSTLELGDSALYLCASSPEIGTGRLETQYFGPGTRLLVL.

This clonotype came up a few times. The chain joins TRBV28 to TRBJ2-1, with 7 bases that match TRBD1. This CDR3 region has 15 residues. The V segment lost 3 bases and the J segment 4 bases; nucleotides outside the gene matches: 6. In germline, CDR1 is MDHEN, CDR2 SYDVKM. In DNA form, the CDR3 reads TGTGCCAGCAGTTTTGTACAGGGGCCTTACAATGAGCAGTTCTTC. Its translation: CASSFVQGPYNEQFF.

A few counts support this clonotype. This chain uses TRBV9 with TRBJ2-2, with TRBD1 matching over 7 bases. V lost 1 base to trimming and J lost 5 bases; unmatched junction nucleotides: 11. The V gene's germline CDR1 is SGDLS and CDR2 YYNGEE. This CDR3 comprises 17 residues. For the CDR3, the DNA is TGTGCCAGCAGCGTACACCGGTCGGACAGGTTGACCGGGGAGCTGTTTTTT. Protein sequence: CASSVHRSDRLTGELFF.

The chain is built from TRBV28 and TRBJ2-3; the match to TRBD2 covers 8 bases. Germline V gene lookup returns CDR1 MDHEN and CDR2 SYDVKM. The CDR3 is 14 amino acids. The trim removed 6 bases at V and 5 bases at J, leaving 7 bases unmatched. The CDR3 nucleotides are TGTGCCAGCAGCCCGGGGGGGCGCAGAGATACGCAGTATTTT. It encodes CASSPGGRRDTQYF.

This sequence joins TRBV29-1 and TRBJ1-2; 9 bases agree with TRBD1. CDR3 size: 15 residues. Germline-derived CDR1 and CDR2 are SQVTM and ANQGSEA. With 7 bases clipped from V and 0 bases from J, the junction kept 9 bases outside the gene matches. In DNA, the CDR3 is TGCAGCGCTACGGGACAGGGCATGACTAACTATGGCTACACCTTC. It encodes CSATGQGMTNYGYTF.

This clonotype was recorded a few times. V and J are TRBV5-1 and TRBJ2-1, with TRBD2 as a possible D gene (5 bases). Germline lookup yields CDR1 SGHRS and CDR2 YFSETQ. The CDR3 runs to 15 residues. Trimming shortened V by 8 bases and J by 0 bases, and 15 bases separated the two germline ends. The CDR3 here is CASRSDLSSYNEQFF. CDR3 coding DNA: TGCGCCAGTAGATCGGACTTAAGCTCCTACAATGAGCAGTTCTTC.

The chain combines TRBV29-1 with TRBJ1-4, with a weak D call TRBD1 (6 bases). Germline V lookup: CDR1 SQVTM, CDR2 ANQGSEA. The CDR3 covers 15 residues. V lost 6 bases and J lost 8, with 22 bases in between. CDR3 sequence (DNA): TGCAGCGTCCATGGCCTTTCAGGGGATGGAGAAAAACTGTTTTTT. It encodes CSVHGLSGDGEKLFF.

The table lists this clonotype with a few counts. The V call is TRBV11-2, the J call TRBJ2-5; perhaps TRBD2 as D (6 bases). Trimming cost V 5 bases and J 4 bases, with 17 bases left between them. Germline lookup yields CDR1 SGHAT and CDR2 FQNNGV. The CDR3 is made up of 15 amino acids. CDR3 loop: CASSRESGHGETQYF. The CDR3 coding sequence is TGTGCCAGCAGCCGGGAGTCCGGGCATGGAGAGACCCAGTACTTC.

This clonotype was counted between two and nine times. The chain recombines TRBV18 with TRBJ2-6; D possibly corresponds to TRBD2 (5 bases). CDR3 size: 16 residues. Trimming took off 2 bases at V and 0 bases at J, with 8 bases between the two ends. CDR1 KGHSH and CDR2 LQKENI come from the germline V gene. The DNA for the CDR3 is TGTGCCAGCTCACCATGGGAGTCCTCTGGGGCCAACGTCCTGACTTTC. Its protein is CASSPWESSGANVLTF.

This chain connects TRBV6-2 or TRBV6-3 to TRBJ2-5; the D call may be TRBD1 or TRBD2 (5 bases each). V was clipped by 5 bases and J by 5 bases, with 18 bases between them. Germline CDR1 reads MNHEY; CDR2 reads SVGEGT. The CDR3 contains 15 residues. Here the CDR3 DNA reads TGTGCCAGCAGTCGACTTGTCGGGACGCAGGAGACCCAGTACTTC. As protein: CASSRLVGTQETQYF.

The chain combines TRBV10-3 with TRBJ2-3, with 11 bases aligning to TRBD2. V lost 6 bases and J lost 5; bases outside the gene matches: 7. This CDR3 is 15 amino acids long. Germline CDR1 reads ENHRY; CDR2 reads SYGVKD. Here the CDR3 DNA reads TGTGCCATCAGAAAGACTAGCGGGGTCGGAGATACGCAGTATTTT. It encodes CAIRKTSGVGDTQYF.

This clonotype was counted only a few times. V and J are TRBV5-5 and TRBJ1-2, with a possible D match to TRBD1 (5 bases). The V and J ends lost 4 bases and 5 bases respectively, with 18 bases between them. Germline lookup yields CDR1 SGHKS and CDR2 YYEKEE (reference sequence). CDR3 length equals 15 residues. The CDR3 DNA reads TGTGCCAGCAGCCGTTGGATCGACAGCGGATATGGCTACACCTTC. This sequence encodes CASSRWIDSGYGYTF.

In this sample, this clonotype turned up many times. The chain combines TRBV7-3 with TRBJ2-5; D is perhaps TRBD1 (6 bases). The length of the CDR3 is 14 residues. Germline lookup yields CDR1 SGHTA and CDR2 FQGTGA. Between the trimmed V and J ends, which lost 5 bases and 0 bases, there was a span of 10 bases. DNA of the CDR3: TGTGCCAGCAGCCCTACAGGGTACCAAGAGACCCAGTACTTC. Residues: CASSPTGYQETQYF.

The chain combines TRBV12-3 or TRBV12-4 with TRBJ1-2; no definite D call. There are 16 residues in the CDR3. V was pared by 6 bases and J by 4 bases, with 21 bases between. CDR3 protein: CASSRLTPTLGYGYTF. The CDR3 DNA reads as TGTGCCAGCAGCCGTCTAACACCTACCTTGGGCTATGGCTACACCTTC.

This clonotype has more than one count but fewer than ten. This rearrangement joins TRBV5-5 to TRBJ2-3; D call uncertain. This CDR3 has 14 residues. The V end was cut by 7 bases, the J end by 0 bases, with 12 bases between. Germline CDR1 and CDR2: SGHKS and YYEKEE (reference sequence). For the CDR3, the DNA is TGTGCCAGCCTCCAACGGGCTAGCACAGATACGCAGTATTTT. Its translation is CASLQRASTDTQYF. Combining the CDR3 with reference TRBV5-5 and TRBJ2-3 gives the whole variable domain DAGVTQSPTHLIKTRGQQVTLRCSPISGHKSVSWYQQVLGQGPQFIFQYYEKEERGRGNFPDRFSARQFPNYSSELNVNALLLGDSALYLCASLQRASTDTQYFGPGTRLTVL.

The CDR3 DNA is TGTGCCAGCAGCTTGCTAACCGGGGAGACTAGCGGCGAGCAGTACTTC. It is translated as CASSLLTGETSGEQYF. The chain has TRBV7-9 and TRBJ2-4, with 9 bases fitting TRBD2. The J call may be mistaken, given a closer DNA end match to TRBJ2-7. The length of the CDR3 is 16 residues. CDR1 SEHNR and CDR2 FQNEAQ come from the germline V gene (reference sequence).

This chain links TRBV20-1 with TRBJ2-1, with 11 bases lining up with TRBD2. This CDR3 spans 18 amino acids. J gave up 5 bases and V 6 bases, and 18 bases lay outside the gene matches. From germline, CDR1 is DFQATT and CDR2 SNEGSKA (reference sequence). The CDR3 DNA is TGCAGTGCCCAAACACGCCCGGCTAGCGGGGGGATGAACAATGAGCAGTTCTTC. Translated: CSAQTRPASGGMNNEQFF.

The rearrangement joins TRBV15 to TRBJ2-1; 7 bases map to TRBD2. V shed 4 bases and J 7 bases; nucleotides not matched to a gene: 16. The germline V gene encodes CDR1 LNHNV and CDR2 YYDKDF (reference sequence). This CDR3 has 17 residues. The CDR3 sequence: CATSTGYSGRGTNEQFF. DNA for the CDR3: TGTGCCACCAGCACAGGGTATAGCGGGCGGGGAACGAATGAGCAGTTCTTC.

This clonotype was counted only a few times. The chain has TRBV28 and TRBJ1-4; no reliable D call. Between the trimmed V and J ends, which lost 8 bases and 8 bases, there was a span of 15 bases. This CDR3 comprises 13 residues. Germline values: CDR1 MDHEN, CDR2 SYDVKM. The CDR3 DNA sequence: TGTGCCAGCTACAGAGGGCCGGGAGAAAAACTGTTTTTT. Protein sequence: CASYRGPGEKLFF.